This T cell receptor beta chain was sequenced during a study of T cell responses to AZD1222 COVID-19 vaccine. Here immunoSEQ multiplex PCR was the method, and the copy in TCRdb shows in-frame clones only, minus some. Found here are roughly 70,000 clones, 85% of them singletons; the top ten hold about a fifth. Trimming shortened V by 7 bases and J by 8 bases, and 17 bases separated the two germline ends. The CDR3 spans 13 residues. The genes are TRBV12-3 or TRBV12-4 and TRBJ1-2; D is unclear. Source: peripheral blood, taken on day 0 of AZD1222 vaccination. This clonotype originated in an adult in good health. CDR3 in DNA: TGTGCCAGCACCTCCTTTGAGGTCGGGGGCTACACCTTC. Its translation is CASTSFEVGGYTF.